This T cell receptor beta chain was found in a study of T cell responses to AZD1222 COVID-19 vaccine. Study-wide results and limits: Seropositive AZD1222 recipients at baseline numbered only 5 to 7. There were mostly white British donors and more females than males, and clonal diversity was possibly underestimated. Two doses of AZD1222 preceded a rise in Spike-specific TCR breadth and depth.

On this clone: No antigen is known for it.

Sequencing was performed with immunoSEQ multiplex PCR; in TCRdb, only in-frame clones are kept and a portion is missing. This table has 83,000 or so clones, around nine tenths appearing once. The CDR3 has 15 amino acids. V shed 7 bases and J shed 3 bases, with 21 bases lying between them. Per germline, CDR1 SQVTM and CDR2 ANQGSEA. The genes are TRBV29-1 and TRBJ1-1; D might be TRBD1 (6 bases). The TCR comes from an adult in good health. The starting material was peripheral blood, obtained on day 0 of MenACWY control vaccination. The CDR3 DNA reads as TGCAGCGCCAGGAGGGGGGTTGAGGGTGACACTGAAGCTTTCTTT. Translating it yields CSARRGVEGDTEAFF.